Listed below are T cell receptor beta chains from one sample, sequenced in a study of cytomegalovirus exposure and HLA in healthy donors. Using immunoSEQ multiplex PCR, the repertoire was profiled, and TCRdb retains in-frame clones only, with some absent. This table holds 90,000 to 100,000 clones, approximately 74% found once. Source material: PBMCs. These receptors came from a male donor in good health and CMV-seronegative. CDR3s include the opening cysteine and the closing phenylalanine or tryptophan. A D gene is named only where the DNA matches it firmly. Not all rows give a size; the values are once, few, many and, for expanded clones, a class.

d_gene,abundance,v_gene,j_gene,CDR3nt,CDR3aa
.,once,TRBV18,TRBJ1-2,TGTGCCAGCTCACTTGCAGACAGTTCCAACTATGGCTACACCTTC,CASSLADSSNYGYTF
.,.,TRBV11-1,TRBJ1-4,TGTGCCAGCAGCTTAAGGACAGCATATAATGAAAAACTGTTTTTT,CASSLRTAYNEKLFF
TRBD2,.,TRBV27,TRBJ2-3,TGTGCCAGCACCCGGAACCCGACTAGCGGGAGGGGCAGCACAGATACGCAGTATTTT,CASTRNPTSGRGSTDTQYF
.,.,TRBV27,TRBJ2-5,TGTGCCAGCTCACGTTCGGACAGGACGCCGGGGGCCCAGTACTTC,CASSRSDRTPGAQYF
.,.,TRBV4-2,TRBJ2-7,TGTGCCAGCAGCCGGGAGGTATCCTACGAGCAGTACTTC,CASSREVSYEQYF
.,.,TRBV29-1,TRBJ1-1,TGCAGCGTTGAACGGAACACTGAAGCTTTCTTT,CSVERNTEAFF
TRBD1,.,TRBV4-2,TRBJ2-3,TGTGCCAGCAGCCAAGAGACAGGGGCCAACACAGATACGCAGTATTTT,CASSQETGANTDTQYF
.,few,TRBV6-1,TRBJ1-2,TGTGCCAGCAGTGGGGACACATCAGTCTATGGCTACACCTTC,CASSGDTSVYGYTF
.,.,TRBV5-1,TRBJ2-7,TGCGCCAGCAGCTTGGTTGGGGGACTCTCCTACGAGCAGTACTTC,CASSLVGGLSYEQYF
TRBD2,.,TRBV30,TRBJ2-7,TGTGCCTGGAAGGCTAGCGGGCTGTCCTACGAGCAGTACTTC,CAWKASGLSYEQYF
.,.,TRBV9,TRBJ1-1,TGTGCCAGCAGCGTAGGACCGGGTGCTAACACTGAAGCTTTCTTT,CASSVGPGANTEAFF
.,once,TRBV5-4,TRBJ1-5,TGTGCCAGCAGCCTGCAGGGTAGCAATCAGCCCCAGCATTTT,CASSLQGSNQPQHF
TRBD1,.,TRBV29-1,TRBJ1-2,TGCAGCGTTGAAGAGGGGGTTTCGGGACAGACCTTCTATGGCTACACCTTC,CSVEEGVSGQTFYGYTF
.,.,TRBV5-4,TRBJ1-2,TGTGCCAGCAGCTTGGGGTATCGGCAGGGCCTTAGTGGCTACACCTTC,CASSLGYRQGLSGYTF
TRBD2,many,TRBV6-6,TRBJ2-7,TGTGCCAGCAGTCCTAGCGGGAGTATTGAGCAGTACTTC,CASSPSGSIEQYF
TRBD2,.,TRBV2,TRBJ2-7,TGTGCCAGCCGACTAGCGGGGGATACCTACGAGCAGTACTTC,CASRLAGDTYEQYF
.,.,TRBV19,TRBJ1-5,TGTGCCAGTAGTATTCCCAGGCCCCCCAATCAGCCCCAGCATTTT,CASSIPRPPNQPQHF
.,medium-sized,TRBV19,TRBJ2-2,TGTGCCAGTTCCCCTAGGGGCACCGGGGAGCTGTTTTTT,CASSPRGTGELFF
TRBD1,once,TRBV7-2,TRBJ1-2,TGTGCCACCGGTCGGCACAGGGGCAATAACGGCTACACCTTC,CATGRHRGNNGYTF
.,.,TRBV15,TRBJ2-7,TGTGCCACCGGCGCGGCGCTTTCCTACGAGCAGTACTTC,CATGAALSYEQYF
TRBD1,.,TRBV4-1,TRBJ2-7,TGCGCCAGCAGCCCGCGACAGGGAGCAAGCGAGCAGTACTTC,CASSPRQGASEQYF
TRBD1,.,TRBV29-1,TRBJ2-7,TGCAGCGTTCGATTACACGGGACAGGGTCCTACGAGCAGTACTTC,CSVRLHGTGSYEQYF
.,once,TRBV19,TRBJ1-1,TGTGCCAGTAGTGTGACAGTGGACACTGAAGCTTTCTTT,CASSVTVDTEAFF
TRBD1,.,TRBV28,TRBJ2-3,TGTGCCAGCAGCCCCCTCGACAGGGGCACAGATACGCAGTATTTT,CASSPLDRGTDTQYF
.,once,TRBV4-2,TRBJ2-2,TGTGCCAGCAGCCATTCCACCCAGTACACCGGGGAGCTGTTTTTT,CASSHSTQYTGELFF
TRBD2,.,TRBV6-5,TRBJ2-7,TGTGCCAGCAGTTATTTGTCTAGCGGATACTCCTACGAGCAGTACTTC,CASSYLSSGYSYEQYF
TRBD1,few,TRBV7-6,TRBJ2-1,TGTGCCAGCAGCCAGGACAGGGGTATACGTGAGCAGTTCTTC,CASSQDRGIREQFF
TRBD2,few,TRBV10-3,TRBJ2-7,TGTGCCATCAGTGGTCTTTCGGCGGGAGAGTACGAGCAGTACTTC,CAISGLSAGEYEQYF
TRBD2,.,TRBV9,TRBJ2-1,TGTGCCAGCAGCGTAAGCGGGAGGGCCTACAATGAGCAGTTCTTC,CASSVSGRAYNEQFF
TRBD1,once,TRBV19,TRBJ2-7,TGTGCCAGTAGTTTCAGGACAGGGGACTACGAGCAGTACTTC,CASSFRTGDYEQYF
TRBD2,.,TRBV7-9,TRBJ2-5,TGTGCCAGCAGCCTGGGGGAGGGTACAGGAGAGACCCAGTACTTC,CASSLGEGTGETQYF
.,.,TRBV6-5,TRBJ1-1,TGTGCCAGCAGTATCCCGGGGAGGGTCGCGGCTTTCTTT,CASSIPGRVAAFF
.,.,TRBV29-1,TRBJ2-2,TGCAGCGTTGAAGGAGGGTACGGCACCGGGGAGCTGTTTTTT,CSVEGGYGTGELFF
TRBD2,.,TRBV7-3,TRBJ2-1,TGTGCCAGCAGCTTCTCCCCAGGACTAGCTTATGAGCAGTTCTTC,CASSFSPGLAYEQFF
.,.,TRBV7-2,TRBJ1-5,TGTGCCAGCAGCTTAGCTCGGGAGCCCCAGCATTTT,CASSLAREPQHF
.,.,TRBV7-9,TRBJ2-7,TGTGCCAGCAGCCTTAGCGACACCTACGAGCAGTACTTC,CASSLSDTYEQYF
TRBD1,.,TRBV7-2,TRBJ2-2,TGTGCCAGCAGCTCACCGGGACAGGGATCCACCGGGGAGCTGTTTTTT,CASSSPGQGSTGELFF
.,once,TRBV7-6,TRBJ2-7,TGTGCCAGCAGCTCGGCGACATCCGGGGTATACGAGCAGTACTTC,CASSSATSGVYEQYF
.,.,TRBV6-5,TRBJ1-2,TGTGCCAGCAGCCTTTACCAGGGTAATGGCTACACCTTC,CASSLYQGNGYTF
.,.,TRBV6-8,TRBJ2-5,TGTGCCAGCACCTCCCTTGGGATCAGGGTAGGGGAGACCCAGTACTTC,CASTSLGIRVGETQYF
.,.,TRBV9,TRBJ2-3,TGTGCCAGTTCAACCCGGGGGTCACGTCATTTAGATACGCAGTATTTT,CASSTRGSRHLDTQYF
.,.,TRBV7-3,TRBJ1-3,TGTGCCAGCAGCTTAAGGGCCTCGAACTCTGGAAACACCATATATTTT,CASSLRASNSGNTIYF
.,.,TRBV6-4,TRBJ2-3,TGTGCCAGCAGTGACGGGACTTCTGATACGCAGTATTTT,CASSDGTSDTQYF
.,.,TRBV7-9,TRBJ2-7,TGTGCCAGCACGGGTTCTTACGAGCAGTACTTC,CASTGSYEQYF
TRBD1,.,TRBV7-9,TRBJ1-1,TGTGCCAGCAGCTTCGCCGGACAGGGGGGGGGTGTCAACGAAGCTTTCTTT,CASSFAGQGGGVNEAFF
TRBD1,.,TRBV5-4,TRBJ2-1,TGTGCCAGCAGCTTGATGACAGGGGGTACCAATGAGCAGTTCTTC,CASSLMTGGTNEQFF
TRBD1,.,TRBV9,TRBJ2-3,TGTGCCAGCAGCGCTCGGGGGCAGGGGGCATCAGATACGCAGTATTTT,CASSARGQGASDTQYF
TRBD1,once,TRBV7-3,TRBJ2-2,TGTGCCAGCAGCCCAGGGGGAGCGGTCGGGGAGCTGTTTTTT,CASSPGGAVGELFF
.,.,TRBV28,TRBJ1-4,TGTGCCAGCAGCCCGACAGGATCTAATGAAAAACTGTTTTTT,CASSPTGSNEKLFF
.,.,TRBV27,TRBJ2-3,TGTGCCAGCAGTTTAGAGGGCAAGAACACAGATACGCAGTATTTT,CASSLEGKNTDTQYF
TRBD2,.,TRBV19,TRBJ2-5,TGTGCCAGTAGTAGTTGGGGACTAGCGGAAAAAGAGACCCAGTACTTC,CASSSWGLAEKETQYF
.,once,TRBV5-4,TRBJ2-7,TGTGCCAGCAGCTTTTCAAGCGGTTCAAGCTCCTACGAGCAGTACTTC,CASSFSSGSSSYEQYF
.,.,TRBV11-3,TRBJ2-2,TGTGCCAGCAGCTTAGGCGACACCGGGGAGCTGTTTTTT,CASSLGDTGELFF